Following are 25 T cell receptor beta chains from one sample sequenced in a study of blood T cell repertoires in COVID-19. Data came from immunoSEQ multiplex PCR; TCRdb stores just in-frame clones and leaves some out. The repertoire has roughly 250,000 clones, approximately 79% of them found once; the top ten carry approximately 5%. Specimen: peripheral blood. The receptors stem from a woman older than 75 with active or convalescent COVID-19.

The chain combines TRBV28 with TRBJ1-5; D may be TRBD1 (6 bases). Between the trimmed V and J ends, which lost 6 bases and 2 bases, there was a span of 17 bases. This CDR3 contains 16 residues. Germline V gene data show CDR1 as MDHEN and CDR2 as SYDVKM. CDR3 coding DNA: TGTGCCAGCAGGTTCGGGACAAAACTTCGCAATCAGCCCCAGCATTTT. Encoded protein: CASRFGTKLRNQPQHF.

The CDR3 loop reads CASSERRVHSYGYTF. DNA of the CDR3: TGTGCCAGCAGTGAAAGGAGGGTTCACTCCTATGGCTACACCTTC. The chain has TRBV2 and TRBJ1-2, with unresolved D. The germline gives CDR1 SNHLY, CDR2 FYNNEI. V was pared by 2 bases and J by 4 bases, with 14 bases between. This CDR3 comprises 15 residues.

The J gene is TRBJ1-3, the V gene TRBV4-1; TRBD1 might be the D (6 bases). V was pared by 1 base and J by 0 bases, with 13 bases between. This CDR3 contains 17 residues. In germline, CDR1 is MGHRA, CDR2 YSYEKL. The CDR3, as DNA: TGCGCCAGCAGCCAAGGTGGACAGCAGAGCTCTGGAAACACCATATATTTT. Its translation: CASSQGGQQSSGNTIYF.

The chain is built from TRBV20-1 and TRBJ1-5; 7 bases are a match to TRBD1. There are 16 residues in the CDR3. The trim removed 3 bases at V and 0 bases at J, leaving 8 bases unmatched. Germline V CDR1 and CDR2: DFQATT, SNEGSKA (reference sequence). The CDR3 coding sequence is TGCAGTGCTAGTATGGGACAGATGTTTAGCAATCAGCCCCAGCATTTT. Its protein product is CSASMGQMFSNQPQHF.

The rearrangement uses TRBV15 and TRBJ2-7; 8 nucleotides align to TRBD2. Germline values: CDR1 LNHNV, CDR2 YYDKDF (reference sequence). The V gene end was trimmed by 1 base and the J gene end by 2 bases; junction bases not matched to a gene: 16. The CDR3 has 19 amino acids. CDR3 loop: CATSRVVGGGNYRTYEQYF. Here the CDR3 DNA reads TGTGCCACCAGCAGAGTAGTCGGGGGGGGCAACTATAGAACCTACGAGCAGTACTTC.

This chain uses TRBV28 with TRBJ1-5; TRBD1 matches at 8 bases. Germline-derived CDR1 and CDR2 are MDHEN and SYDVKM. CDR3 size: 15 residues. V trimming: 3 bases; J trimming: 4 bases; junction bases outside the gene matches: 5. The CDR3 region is CASSLFGTGNQPQHF. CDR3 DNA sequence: TGTGCCAGCAGTTTGTTCGGGACAGGTAATCAGCCCCAGCATTTT.

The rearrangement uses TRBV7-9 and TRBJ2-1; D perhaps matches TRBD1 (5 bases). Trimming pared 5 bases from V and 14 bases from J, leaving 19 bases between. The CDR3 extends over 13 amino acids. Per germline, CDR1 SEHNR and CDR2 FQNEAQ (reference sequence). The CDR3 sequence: CASSESDRIKKFF. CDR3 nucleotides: TGTGCCAGCAGCGAAAGTGACAGAATTAAGAAGTTCTTC.

DNA for the CDR3: TGTGCCAGCAGCTTAGGGGGACAGGGGGCGGCGGGGCAGTACTTC. It is translated as CASSLGGQGAAGQYF. The chain links TRBV7-2 to TRBJ2-7, with 12 bases matching TRBD1. V shed 1 base and J 9 bases; nucleotides not matched to a gene: 7. The germline gives CDR1 SGHTA, CDR2 FQGNSA. The CDR3 consists of 15 residues.

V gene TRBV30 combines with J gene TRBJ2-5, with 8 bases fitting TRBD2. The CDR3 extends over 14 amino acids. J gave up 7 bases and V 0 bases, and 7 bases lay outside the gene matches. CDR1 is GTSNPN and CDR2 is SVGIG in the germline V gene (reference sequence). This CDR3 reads CAWSVKGAGGTQYF. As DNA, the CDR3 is TGTGCCTGGAGTGTAAAAGGGGCGGGGGGGACCCAGTACTTC.

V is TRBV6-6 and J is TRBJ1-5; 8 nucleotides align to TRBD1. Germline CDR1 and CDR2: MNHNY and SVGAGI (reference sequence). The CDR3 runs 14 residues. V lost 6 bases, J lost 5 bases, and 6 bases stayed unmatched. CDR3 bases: TGTGCCAGCAGCCGGACAGGGTTTGATCAGCCCCAGCATTTT. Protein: CASSRTGFDQPQHF.

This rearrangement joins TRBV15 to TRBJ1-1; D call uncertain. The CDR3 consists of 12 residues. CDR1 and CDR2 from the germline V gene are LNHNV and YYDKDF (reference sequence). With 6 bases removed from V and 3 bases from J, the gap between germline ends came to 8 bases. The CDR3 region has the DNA TGTGCCACCAGTAGACCGGACACTGAAGCTTTCTTT. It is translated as CATSRPDTEAFF.

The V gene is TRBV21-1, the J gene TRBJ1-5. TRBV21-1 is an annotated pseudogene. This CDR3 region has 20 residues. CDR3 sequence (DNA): TGTGCCAGCAGCAAAGGACTGGGGGGGTATGAACGAAAGCCCAATCAGCCCCAGCATTTT. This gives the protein CASSKGLGGYERKPNQPQHF.

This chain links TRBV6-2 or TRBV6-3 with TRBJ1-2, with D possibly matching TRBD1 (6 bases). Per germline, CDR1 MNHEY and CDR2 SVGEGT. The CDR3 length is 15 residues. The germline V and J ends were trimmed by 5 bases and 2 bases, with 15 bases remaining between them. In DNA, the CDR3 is TGTGCCAGCAGTCGGACGGGACACCCCAACTATGGCTACACCTTC. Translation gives CASSRTGHPNYGYTF.

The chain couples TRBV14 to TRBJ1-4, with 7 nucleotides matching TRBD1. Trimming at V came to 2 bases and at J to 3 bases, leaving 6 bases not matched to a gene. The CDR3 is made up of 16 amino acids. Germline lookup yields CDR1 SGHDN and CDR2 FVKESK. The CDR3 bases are TGTGCCAGCAGCCAACTTCCGGGACAGTCTAATGAAAAACTGTTTTTT. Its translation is CASSQLPGQSNEKLFF.

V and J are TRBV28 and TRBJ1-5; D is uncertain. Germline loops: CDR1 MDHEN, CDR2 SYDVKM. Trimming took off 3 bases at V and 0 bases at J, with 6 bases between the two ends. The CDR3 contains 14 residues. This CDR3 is CASSLAPSNQPQHF. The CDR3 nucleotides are TGTGCCAGCAGTTTGGCACCTAGCAATCAGCCCCAGCATTTT.

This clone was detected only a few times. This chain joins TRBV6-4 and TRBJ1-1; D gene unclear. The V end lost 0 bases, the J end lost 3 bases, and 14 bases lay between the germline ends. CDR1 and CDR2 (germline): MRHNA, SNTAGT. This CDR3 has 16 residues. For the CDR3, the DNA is TGTGCCAGCAGTGACTCGTGGAGGGTTAGGGACACTGAAGCTTTCTTT. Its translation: CASSDSWRVRDTEAFF.

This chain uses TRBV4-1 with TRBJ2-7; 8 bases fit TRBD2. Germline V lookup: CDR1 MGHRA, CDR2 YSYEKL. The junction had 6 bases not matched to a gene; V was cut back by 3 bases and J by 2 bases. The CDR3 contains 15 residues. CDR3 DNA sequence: TGCGCCAGCAGCCATACGGGAGGGTCCGCCTACGAGCAGTACTTC. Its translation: CASSHTGGSAYEQYF.

The CDR3 DNA follows: TGTGCCACCAGTTATACAGGGAAGACAACTAATGAAAAACTGTTTTTT. This gives the protein CATSYTGKTTNEKLFF. The chain links TRBV24-1 to TRBJ1-4; perhaps TRBD1 as D (6 bases). CDR3 length equals 16 residues. Germline V gene sequence: CDR1 KGHDR, CDR2 SFDVKD. With 6 bases removed from V and 0 bases from J, the gap between germline ends came to 13 bases.

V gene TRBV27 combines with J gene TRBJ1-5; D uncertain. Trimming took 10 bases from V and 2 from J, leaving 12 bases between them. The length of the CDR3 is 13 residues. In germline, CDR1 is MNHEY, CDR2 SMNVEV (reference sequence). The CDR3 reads CATALVGNQPQHF. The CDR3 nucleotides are TGTGCCACCGCGCTAGTGGGCAATCAGCCCCAGCATTTT.

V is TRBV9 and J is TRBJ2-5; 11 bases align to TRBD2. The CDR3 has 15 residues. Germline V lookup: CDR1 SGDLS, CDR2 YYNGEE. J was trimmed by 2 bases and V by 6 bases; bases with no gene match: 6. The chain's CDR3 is CASTGGLAAQETQYF. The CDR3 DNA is TGTGCCAGCACAGGGGGACTAGCGGCACAAGAGACCCAGTACTTC.

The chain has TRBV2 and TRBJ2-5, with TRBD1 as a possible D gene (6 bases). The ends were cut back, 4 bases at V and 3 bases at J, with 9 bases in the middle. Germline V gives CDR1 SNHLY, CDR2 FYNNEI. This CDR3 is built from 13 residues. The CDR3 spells CASSVNREETQYF. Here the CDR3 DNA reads TGTGCCAGCAGTGTAAACAGGGAAGAGACCCAGTACTTC.

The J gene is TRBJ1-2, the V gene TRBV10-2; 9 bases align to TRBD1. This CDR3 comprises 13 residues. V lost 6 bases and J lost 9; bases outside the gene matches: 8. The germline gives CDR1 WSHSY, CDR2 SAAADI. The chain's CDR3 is CASRGQGEASYTF. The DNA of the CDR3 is TGCGCCAGCAGGGGACAGGGAGAGGCAAGCTACACCTTC.

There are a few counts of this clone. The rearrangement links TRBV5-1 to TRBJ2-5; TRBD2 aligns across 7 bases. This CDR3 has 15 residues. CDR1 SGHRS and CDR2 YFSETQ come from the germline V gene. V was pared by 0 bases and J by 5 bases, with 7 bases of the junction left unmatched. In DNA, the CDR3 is TGCGCCAGCAGCTTGGTCGGGGGAGGGTTGGAGACCCAGTACTTC. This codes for CASSLVGGGLETQYF.

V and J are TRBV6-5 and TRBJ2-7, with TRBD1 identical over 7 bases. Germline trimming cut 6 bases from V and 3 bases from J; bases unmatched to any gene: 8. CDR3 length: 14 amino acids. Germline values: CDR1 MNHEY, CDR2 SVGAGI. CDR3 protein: CASSPGTESYEQYF. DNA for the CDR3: TGTGCCAGCAGCCCCGGGACAGAGAGCTACGAGCAGTACTTC.

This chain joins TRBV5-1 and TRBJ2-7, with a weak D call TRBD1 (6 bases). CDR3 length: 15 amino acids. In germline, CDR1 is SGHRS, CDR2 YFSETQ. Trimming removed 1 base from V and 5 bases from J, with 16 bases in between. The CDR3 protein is CASSLSFNSGDEQYF. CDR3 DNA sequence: TGCGCCAGCAGCTTGAGTTTTAATTCAGGGGACGAGCAGTACTTC.